The 23 T cell receptor beta chains given below trace back to one sample, sequenced in a study of T cell repertoires in cytomegalovirus infection. One entry per CDR3 protein, called by TCRdb with MiXCR from the reads. The sample holds roughly 630,000 distinct CDR3 sequences; 24% are singletons and the top ten take approximately 8%. Specimen: CD8+ T cells from PBMCs. Every receptor here comes from a human donor in good health (CMV status not recorded). Some clones in this sample may be carry-over from other donors' samples.

At least ten counts were recorded for this clonotype. The V and J genes are TRBV6-5 and TRBJ2-3; 12 bases line up with TRBD2. The trim removed 6 bases at V and 6 bases at J, leaving 4 bases unmatched. The CDR3 runs 14 residues. The germline V gene encodes CDR1 MNHEY and CDR2 SVGAGI. The CDR3 region is CASSGLAGTDTQYF. The CDR3 DNA reads as TGTGCCAGCAGCGGACTAGCGGGAACTGATACGCAGTATTTT.

The chain combines TRBV28 with TRBJ2-7, with D possibly being TRBD1 (6 bases). The CDR3 is 14 amino acids. Germline CDR1 MDHEN, CDR2 SYDVKM. V shed 5 bases and J shed 0 bases, with 11 bases lying between them. The CDR3 nucleotides read TGTGCCAGCAGTAGGACAGCCTCCTCCTACGAGCAGTACGTC. This translates into CASSRTASSYEQYV.

This clonotype showed up just once. This may be a read error, as it is one base from a much larger clone. V gene TRBV28 combines with J gene TRBJ2-3; 8 positions agree with TRBD2. This CDR3 has 16 amino acids. Germline CDR1 reads MDHEN; CDR2 reads SYDVKM. The CDR3 sequence is CANSLSGGSSTDTQYF. CDR3 in DNA: TGTGCCAACAGTTTATCGGGGGGGAGTAGCACAGATACGCAGTATTTT.

This clonotype turned up a few times. This sequence joins TRBV25-1 and TRBJ2-5; D is possibly TRBD2 (6 bases). V was shortened by 2 bases and J by 1 base, with 11 bases between the two germline ends. The CDR3 loop spans 15 amino acids. Germline V CDR1 and CDR2: MGHDK, SYGVNS. The CDR3 protein is CASSEGRDFQETQYF. The CDR3 DNA reads TGTGCCAGCAGTGAAGGACGGGACTTCCAAGAGACCCAGTACTTC.

This clonotype has a handful of counts. The junction departs from the called germline gene at one end, perhaps through a read error. This sequence joins TRBV7-6 and TRBJ2-1, with TRBD1 matching 7 bases. Germline loops: CDR1 SGHVS, CDR2 FNYEAQ. The CDR3 has 19 residues. The CDR3 region is CASSLVGPVDREGYNEQFF. Written as DNA, the CDR3 is TGTGCTAGCAGCTTAGTTGGGCCAGTTGACAGGGAAGGTTACAATGAGCAGTTCTTC. Looking up the rest from reference TRBV7-6 and TRBJ2-1 gives the full variable domain: GAGVSQSPRYKVTKRGQDVALRCDPISGHVSLYWYRQALGQGPEFLTYFNYEAQQDKSGLPNDRFSAERPEGSISTLTIQRTEQRDSAMYRCASSLVGPVDREGYNEQFFGPGTRLTVL.

V gene TRBV7-9 combines with J gene TRBJ2-2; possible D gene TRBD2, 6 bases. This CDR3 region has 16 residues. V was cut by 5 bases and J by 6 bases, with 19 bases left in between. Germline assignment: CDR1 SEHNR and CDR2 FQNEAQ (reference sequence). CDR3 loop: CASSPEGTGRAGELFF. CDR3 bases: TGTGCCAGCAGCCCGGAGGGTACCGGACGAGCCGGGGAGCTGTTTTTT.

The J gene is TRBJ2-1, the V gene TRBV19; 10 nucleotides match TRBD2. V shed 10 bases, J shed 9 bases, and the junction held 12 bases outside the gene matches. Looked up from germline, CDR1 is LNHDA and CDR2 is SQIVND (reference sequence). The CDR3 contains 14 residues. The CDR3 DNA is TGTGCCACCCCGCCGAGCGGGGGGGCGAGTGAGCAGTTCTTC. Its protein is CATPPSGGASEQFF.

A note on this clonotype: This could be a read error, since a much larger clone is one nucleotide away. The V and J genes are TRBV7-6 and TRBJ2-5, with D unclear. Germline V CDR1 and CDR2: SGHVS, FNYEAQ. This CDR3 spans 12 amino acids. The CDR3 nucleotides read TGTACCAGCAGCTTTGCTCAAGAGACCCAGTACTTC. As protein: CTSSFAQETQYF.

The chain couples TRBV7-2 to TRBJ2-7; D perhaps matches TRBD2 (7 bases). The CDR3 spans 13 residues. The germline V gene has CDR1 SGHTA and CDR2 FQGNSA. V was shortened by 8 bases and J by 6 bases, with 17 bases between the two germline ends. The CDR3 DNA sequence: TGTGCCAGCTTGAGAGGGGGGGCCACCGAGCAGTACTTC. This gives the protein CASLRGGATEQYF. The whole variable domain, remainder taken from reference TRBV7-2 and TRBJ2-7, is GAGVSQSPSNKVTEKGKDVELRCDPISGHTALYWYRQSLGQGLEFLIYFQGNSAPDKSGLPSDRFSAERTGGSVSTLTIQRTQQEDSAVYLCASLRGGATEQYFGPGTRLTVT.

This clonotype was observed a few times. J is TRBJ2-3 and V is TRBV20-1, with D tentatively TRBD1 or TRBD2 (5 bases each). From germline, CDR1 is DFQATT and CDR2 SNEGSKA (reference sequence). Trimming cost V 6 bases and J 0 bases, with 16 bases left between them. The CDR3 runs to 15 residues. CDR3 sequence: CSALQGPSSTDTQYF. CDR3 nucleotides: TGCAGTGCACTGCAGGGACCCTCTAGCACAGATACGCAGTATTTT.

This clonotype was observed a handful of times. CDR3 sequence: CASSSSFGGGEQFF. In nucleotides, the CDR3 is TGTGCCAGCAGCTCATCCTTCGGGGGGGGTGAGCAGTTCTTC. This chain links TRBV27 with TRBJ2-1, with TRBD2 matching 8 bases. Looked up from germline, CDR1 is MNHEY and CDR2 is SMNVEV (reference sequence). The CDR3 has 14 residues. The junction had 10 bases not matched to a gene; V was cut back by 6 bases and J by 9 bases.

There are a few counts of this clonotype. This sequence joins TRBV7-9 and TRBJ2-3; tentatively, D is TRBD2 (6 bases). Germline assignment: CDR1 SEHNR and CDR2 FQNEAQ (reference sequence). Trimming pared 6 bases from V and 13 bases from J, leaving 11 bases between. The CDR3 sequence is 10 residues long. The CDR3 region has the DNA TGTGCCAGCAGATCGACGGGGGAGTATTTT. This sequence encodes CASRSTGEYF.

This clonotype was recorded a few times. The chain employs TRBV28 and TRBJ2-3; D is possibly TRBD2 (6 bases). CDR3 length: 14 amino acids. Germline CDR1 MDHEN, CDR2 SYDVKM. Between the trimmed V and J ends, which lost 3 bases and 4 bases, there was a span of 11 bases. The CDR3 region is CASSFRLDADTQYF. The CDR3 nucleotides are TGTGCCAGCAGTTTCCGACTAGATGCAGATACGCAGTATTTT.

This clonotype was seen many times. This sequence joins TRBV7-8 and TRBJ1-2; D is undetermined. The CDR3 spans 12 residues. The germline V gene has CDR1 SGHVS and CDR2 FQNEAQ. V lost 5 bases and J lost 6, with 10 bases in between. In nucleotides, the CDR3 is TGTGCCAGCAGCATCCGGACGGATGGCTACACCTTC. As protein: CASSIRTDGYTF.

The CDR3 protein is CASSSDRSFTAQYF. The CDR3 region has the DNA TGTGCCAGCAGTTCGGACAGGTCATTCACTGCGCAGTACTTC. J is TRBJ2-7 and V is TRBV12-3 or TRBV12-4, with TRBD1 identical over 7 bases. With V trimmed by 4 bases and J by 9 bases, 12 bases remained unmatched. The CDR3 covers 14 residues.

The chain carries TRBV19 and TRBJ2-7; D is perhaps TRBD2 (5 bases). CDR3 length: 14 amino acids. V shed 4 bases and J shed 0 bases, with 10 bases lying between them. Germline CDR1 and CDR2: LNHDA and SQIVND (reference sequence). The CDR3 DNA sequence: TGTGCCAGTAGTACCCCGGGAACCTCCTACGAGCAGTACTTC. It yields the protein CASSTPGTSYEQYF.

J is TRBJ2-1 and V is TRBV6-2 or TRBV6-3, with D possibly being TRBD2 (7 bases). The CDR3 covers 12 residues. V shed 7 bases and J shed 9 bases, with 13 bases lying between them. Germline V gives CDR1 MNHEY, CDR2 SVGEGT. CDR3 sequence reads: CASMGGAAEQFF. The CDR3 DNA reads as TGTGCCAGCATGGGGGGGGCCGCTGAGCAGTTCTTC.

This clonotype was counted ten times or more. The chain carries TRBV28 and TRBJ1-2; weak D call: TRBD1 (6 bases). CDR1 and CDR2 from the germline V gene are MDHEN and SYDVKM. V dropped 6 bases and J dropped 0 bases, with 11 bases sitting between them. The CDR3 spans 14 residues. The CDR3 protein is CASRRQEANYGYTF. The CDR3 coding sequence is TGTGCCAGCAGGAGACAGGAAGCTAACTATGGCTACACCTTC.

This clonotype was detected a few times. The J gene is TRBJ1-1, the V gene TRBV7-9, with 9 positions matching TRBD1. This CDR3 region has 18 residues. Germline V gene sequence: CDR1 SEHNR, CDR2 FQNEAQ (reference sequence). J gave up 0 bases and V 2 bases, and 10 bases lay outside the gene matches. The CDR3 sequence: CASSLRRTGEYLNTEAFF. The DNA for the CDR3 is TGTGCCAGCAGCTTACGAAGGACAGGGGAATATTTGAACACTGAAGCTTTCTTT.

The chain has TRBV6-2 or TRBV6-3 and TRBJ1-2; D possibly corresponds to TRBD1 (6 bases). The CDR3 extends over 13 amino acids. The germline V and J ends were trimmed by 7 bases and 8 bases, with 17 bases remaining between them. Germline V gene data show CDR1 as MNHEY and CDR2 as SVGEGT. The CDR3 DNA reads as TGTGCCAGCAAGGACAGACTCTACTCAGGCTACACCTTC. Translated: CASKDRLYSGYTF.

This clonotype was observed a few times. The chain links TRBV2 to TRBJ2-3; unclear D gene. The CDR3 is made up of 16 amino acids. The V end lost 7 bases, the J end lost 3 bases, and 20 bases lay between the germline ends. CDR1 and CDR2 from the germline V gene are SNHLY and FYNNEI. The CDR3 coding sequence is TGTGCCAGCACCCCCCGCACCCTCCACGGAACAGATACGCAGTATTTT. Protein sequence: CASTPRTLHGTDTQYF.

This clonotype was counted between two and nine times. The chain links TRBV20-1 to TRBJ1-2, with a tentative D call TRBD1 (6 bases). Germline CDR1 is DFQATT and CDR2 is SNEGSKA (reference sequence). V dropped 3 bases and J dropped 3 bases, with 20 bases sitting between them. The length of the CDR3 is 16 residues. For the CDR3, the DNA is TGCAGTGCTAGGAGAGTGAAGAACAGGGACGACTATGGCTACACCTTC. It is translated as CSARRVKNRDDYGYTF.

The table lists this clonotype with many counts. J is TRBJ2-1 and V is TRBV7-2; D uncertain. Trimming took off 5 bases at V and 3 bases at J, with 17 bases between the two ends. The germline V gene has CDR1 SGHTA and CDR2 FQGNSA. The CDR3 runs to 16 residues. The CDR3 nucleotides are TGTGCCAGCAGCCACACGGGCCAGTTTGTCTACAATGAGCAGTTCTTC. It is translated as CASSHTGQFVYNEQFF.